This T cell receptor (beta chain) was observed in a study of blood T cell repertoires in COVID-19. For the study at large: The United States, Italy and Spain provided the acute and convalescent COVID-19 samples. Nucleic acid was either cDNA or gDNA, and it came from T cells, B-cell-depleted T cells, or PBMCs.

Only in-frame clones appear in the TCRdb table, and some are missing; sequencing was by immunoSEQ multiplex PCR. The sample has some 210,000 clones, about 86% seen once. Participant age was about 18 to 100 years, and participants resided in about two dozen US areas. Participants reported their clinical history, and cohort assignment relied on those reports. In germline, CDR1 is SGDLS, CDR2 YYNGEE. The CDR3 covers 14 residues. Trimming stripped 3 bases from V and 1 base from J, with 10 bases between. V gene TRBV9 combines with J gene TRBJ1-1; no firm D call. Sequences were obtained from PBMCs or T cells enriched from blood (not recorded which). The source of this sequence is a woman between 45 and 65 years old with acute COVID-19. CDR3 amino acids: CASSAWTGNTEAFF. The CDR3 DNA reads TGTGCCAGCAGCGCCTGGACTGGGAACACTGAAGCTTTCTTT.